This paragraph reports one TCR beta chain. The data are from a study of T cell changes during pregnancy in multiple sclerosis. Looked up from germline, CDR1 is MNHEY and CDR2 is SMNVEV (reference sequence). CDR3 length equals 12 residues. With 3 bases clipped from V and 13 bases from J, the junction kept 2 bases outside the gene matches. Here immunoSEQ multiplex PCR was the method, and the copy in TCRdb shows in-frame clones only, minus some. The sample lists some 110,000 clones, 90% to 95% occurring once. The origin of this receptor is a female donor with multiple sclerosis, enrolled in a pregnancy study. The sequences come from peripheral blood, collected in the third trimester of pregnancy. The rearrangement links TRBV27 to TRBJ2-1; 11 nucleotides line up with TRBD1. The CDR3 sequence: CASSLGTGGQFF. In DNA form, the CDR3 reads TGTGCCAGCAGTTTGGGGACAGGGGGACAGTTCTTC.